The TCR beta chain described here comes from a study of tumor-infiltrating lymphocytes in primary liver carcinoma. CDR1 is SGHTA and CDR2 is FQGNSA in the germline V gene. The CDR3 extends over 12 amino acids. A primer in the constant region served to generate TCR beta cDNA from about 470 ng of total RNA. ARM-PCR, slightly modified, supplied the TCR beta libraries through three nested multiplex PCR rounds. TRBV1-TRBV30 forward and Cbeta reverse primers drove the first two roughly 9-cycle rounds. TCRdb reanalysed the multiplex PCR reads using MiXCR and keeps one entry per CDR3 protein. The sample has around 47,000 distinct CDR3 sequences; 73% are singletons. Total RNA and DNA came together from roughly 20-30 mg of bulk tissue without cell sorting. In the case of this clonotype: This may come from a read error, since a much larger clone is one base off.

This TCR was sampled from a man in his forties or fifties with primary liver carcinoma and hepatitis B virus infection. Sample: liver tumor tissue from sampling region 2. Specified subset: tumor region T2, inferior pole. The J gene is TRBJ2-3, the V gene TRBV7-2; no reliable D call. CDR3 DNA sequence: TGTGCCAGCAGGTCCATGCAAGATAGGCAGTATTTT. Translating gives CASRSMQDRQYF.